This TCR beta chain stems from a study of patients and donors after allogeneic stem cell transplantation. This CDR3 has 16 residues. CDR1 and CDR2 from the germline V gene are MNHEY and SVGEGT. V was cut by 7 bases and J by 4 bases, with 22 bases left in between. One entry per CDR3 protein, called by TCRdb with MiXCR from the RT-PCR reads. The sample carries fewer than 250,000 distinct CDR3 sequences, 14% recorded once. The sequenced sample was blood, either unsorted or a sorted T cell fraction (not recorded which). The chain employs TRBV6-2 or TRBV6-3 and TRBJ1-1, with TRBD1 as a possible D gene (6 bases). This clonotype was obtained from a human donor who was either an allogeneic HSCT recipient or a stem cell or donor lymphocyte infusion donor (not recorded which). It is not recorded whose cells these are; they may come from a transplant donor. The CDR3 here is CASTPSRGRGGTEAFF. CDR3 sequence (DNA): TGTGCCAGCACCCCTAGCAGGGGACGGGGTGGCACTGAAGCTTTCTTT.